This T cell receptor beta chain came from a study of siplizumab effects on memory and regulatory T cells. Study conclusions and caveats: Most proliferating CD4+ or CD8+ clones, roughly 80-97%, had no naive or memory assignment. Memory T cells appeared less diverse than naive cells, which seemed to contribute substantially to alloresponse.

Notes on this clone: The antigen is undetermined.

Assay used: immunoSEQ multiplex PCR; TCRdb lists only in-frame clones, some missing. Seen here are approximately 100,000 clones, 85% to 95% observed once, and the top ten hold about 12%. CDR1 and CDR2 from the germline V gene are MRHNA and SNTAGT. Trimming pared 2 bases from V and 10 bases from J, leaving 15 bases between. The CDR3 extends over 14 amino acids. This receptor was obtained from a human donor in good health. The sample comprised non-Treg CD4+ T cells sorted from blood. The chain recombines TRBV6-4 with TRBJ2-1; tentative D call: TRBD2 (5 bases). The CDR3: CASSDRLGSGEQFF. CDR3 DNA: TGTGCCAGCAGTGACCGGCTAGGGTCGGGGGAGCAGTTCTTC.